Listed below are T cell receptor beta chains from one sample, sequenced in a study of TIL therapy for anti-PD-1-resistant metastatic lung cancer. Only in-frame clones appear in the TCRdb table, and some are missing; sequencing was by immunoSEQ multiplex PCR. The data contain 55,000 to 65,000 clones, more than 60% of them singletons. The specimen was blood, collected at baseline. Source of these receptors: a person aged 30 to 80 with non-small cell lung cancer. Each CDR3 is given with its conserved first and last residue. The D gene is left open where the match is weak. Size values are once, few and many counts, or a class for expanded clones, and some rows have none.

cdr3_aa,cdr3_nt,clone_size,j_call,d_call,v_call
CASRSLFAGALYNEQFF,TGTGCCAGTAGGAGCCTGTTCGCGGGAGCTCTCTACAATGAGCAGTTCTTC,-,TRBJ2-1,TRBD2,TRBV19
CASSLIRGIHEQYF,TGTGCCAGCAGTTTGATCAGGGGAATCCACGAGCAGTACTTC,-,TRBJ2-7,-,TRBV6-6
CASSPDRAGNTIYF,TGTGCCAGCAGCCCCGACAGGGCAGGAAACACCATATATTTT,-,TRBJ1-3,TRBD1,TRBV7-2
CSASAETQYF,TGCAGTGCTAGCGCCGAGACCCAGTACTTC,-,TRBJ2-5,-,TRBV20-1
CASSLAWREGPGELFF,TGTGCCAGCAGCTTAGCGTGGCGGGAGGGCCCCGGGGAGCTGTTTTTT,-,TRBJ2-2,TRBD2,TRBV7-2
CAWIEPAGQQYF,TGTGCCTGGATCGAACCTGCGGGCCAGCAGTACTTC,-,TRBJ2-7,-,TRBV30
CASSYGVAYEQYF,TGTGCCAGCAGTTACGGGGTAGCCTACGAGCAGTACTTC,-,TRBJ2-7,-,TRBV6-6
CASSIQGLDTQYF,TGTGCCAGTAGTATCCAGGGTTTAGATACGCAGTATTTT,few,TRBJ2-3,-,TRBV19
CASSQRTAATNEKLFF,TGTGCCAGCAGCCAACGGACAGCAGCAACTAATGAAAAACTGTTTTTT,-,TRBJ1-4,-,TRBV7-2
CASLPPGSYEQYF,TGTGCCAGCCTTCCCCCGGGTTCCTACGAGCAGTACTTC,-,TRBJ2-7,-,TRBV7-2
CASSQAYEQYF,TGTGCCAGCAGCCAGGCCTACGAGCAGTACTTC,few,TRBJ2-7,-,TRBV14
CASSLAGTGGRQPQHF,TGTGCCAGCAGCTTGGCCGGGACAGGGGGTCGTCAGCCCCAGCATTTT,-,TRBJ1-5,TRBD1,TRBV11-2
CASSPPLAVGETQYF,TGTGCCAGCTCACCCCCACTAGCGGTGGGAGAGACCCAGTACTTC,-,TRBJ2-5,TRBD2,TRBV18
CASSLGQGSPDTQYF,TGCGCCAGCAGCTTGGGACAGGGCAGCCCAGATACGCAGTATTTT,-,TRBJ2-3,TRBD1,TRBV5-1
CASSPVTELSGNTIYF,TGTGCCAGCTCACCCGTCACCGAGCTCTCTGGAAACACCATATATTTT,few,TRBJ1-3,-,TRBV18
CASSLVRGPQGSQYF,TGTGCCAGCAGCTTAGTAAGGGGACCCCAAGGATCGCAGTATTTT,-,TRBJ2-3,-,TRBV7-2
CASSTTSGINNEQFF,TGTGCCAGCAGCACAACTAGCGGGATAAACAATGAGCAGTTCTTC,-,TRBJ2-1,TRBD2,TRBV5-6
CARMTGRTGELFF,TGTGCCCGGATGACAGGGAGGACCGGGGAGCTGTTTTTT,-,TRBJ2-2,-,TRBV30
CASSLAAGGPYEQYF,TGTGCCAGCAGCTTGGCAGCAGGGGGTCCGTACGAGCAGTACTTC,-,TRBJ2-7,TRBD1,TRBV5-5
CASSVIGSYTGELFF,TGTGCCAGCAGCGTAATTGGCTCATACACCGGGGAGCTGTTTTTT,-,TRBJ2-2,-,TRBV9
CASSEPWTVHQPQHF,TGTGCCAGCAGTGAACCCTGGACAGTACATCAGCCCCAGCATTTT,-,TRBJ1-5,-,TRBV6-1
CASSLGVGTEAFF,TGTGCCAGCAGCTTAGGGGTGGGCACTGAAGCTTTCTTT,few,TRBJ1-1,-,TRBV7-8
CASSTGLVGETQYF,TGTGCCAGCAGCACGGGACTAGTGGGAGAGACCCAGTACTTC,-,TRBJ2-5,TRBD2,TRBV7-9
CASSWDRRSEAFF,TGTGCCAGCAGTTGGGACAGGCGGTCCGAAGCTTTCTTT,-,TRBJ1-1,TRBD1,TRBV27
CASSSGQNIQYF,TGTGCCAGCAGCTCGGGTCAAAACATTCAGTACTTC,once,TRBJ2-4,-,TRBV5-6
CASSFLTVSNQPQHF,TGTGCCAGCAGCTTTCTGACAGTTAGCAATCAGCCCCAGCATTTT,few,TRBJ1-5,-,TRBV5-8
CASSEPGSAGVDEQYF,TGTGCCAGCAGTGAACCCGGTTCGGCAGGTGTAGACGAGCAGTACTTC,-,TRBJ2-7,-,TRBV28
CAIGTAPMNTEAFF,TGTGCCATCGGGACAGCTCCTATGAACACTGAAGCTTTCTTT,-,TRBJ1-1,TRBD1,TRBV10-3
CASNRHNTDTQYF,TGTGCCAGTAACAGACACAACACAGATACGCAGTATTTT,once,TRBJ2-3,-,TRBV19
CASIPFRGSGETQYF,TGTGCCAGCATCCCCTTCCGGGGGTCGGGAGAGACCCAGTACTTC,-,TRBJ2-5,-,TRBV7-2
CASSQDDFVAREQFF,TGTGCCAGCAGCCAAGATGACTTTGTGGCCCGTGAGCAGTTCTTC,-,TRBJ2-1,-,TRBV4-2
CASSFGAAASGEQYF,TGTGCCAGCAGTTTTGGCGCTGCGGCCTCGGGGGAGCAGTACTTC,few,TRBJ2-7,-,TRBV28
CASSSQGALNIQYF,TGCGCCAGCAGCTCCCAGGGGGCTTTAAACATTCAGTACTTC,-,TRBJ2-4,TRBD1,TRBV5-1
CASSLAGTPYMNTEAFF,TGTGCCAGCAGCTTAGCGGGGACACCGTACATGAACACTGAAGCTTTCTTT,-,TRBJ1-1,-,TRBV7-2
CATSRDRLGFGNTIYF,TGTGCCACCAGCAGAGATAGGTTGGGGTTCGGAAACACCATATATTTT,-,TRBJ1-3,-,TRBV15
CASSLRAAYEQYF,TGTGCCAGCAGTCTTCGGGCCGCCTACGAGCAGTACTTC,-,TRBJ2-7,-,TRBV28
CSRRGPTYEQYF,TGCAGCCGACGGGGGCCTACCTACGAGCAGTACTTC,-,TRBJ2-7,-,TRBV29-1
CASRRTGANYGYTF,TGTGCCAGTCGCCGGACAGGGGCGAACTATGGCTACACCTTC,-,TRBJ1-2,TRBD1,TRBV19
CASSLATGGPYEQYF,TGTGCCAGCAGTTTAGCGACGGGGGGGCCCTACGAGCAGTACTTC,-,TRBJ2-7,TRBD2,TRBV27
CASSPQGAEAFF,TGTGCCAGCTCACCACAGGGGGCTGAAGCTTTCTTT,-,TRBJ1-1,-,TRBV18
CASSLTSGPTYEQYF,TGTGCCAGCAGCCTGACTAGCGGACCCACCTACGAGCAGTACTTC,-,TRBJ2-7,TRBD2,TRBV7-2
CASSDRDTQYF,TGTGCCAGCAGTGACCGAGATACGCAGTATTTT,-,TRBJ2-3,-,TRBV2
CASGLGVTSTQETQYF,TGTGCTAGTGGTTTGGGAGTGACGTCTACCCAAGAGACCCAGTACTTC,-,TRBJ2-5,-,TRBV12-5
CASSQTTSGSYEQYF,TGTGCCAGCAGCCAAACTACTAGCGGGAGCTACGAGCAGTACTTC,few,TRBJ2-7,TRBD2,TRBV4-2